One sample yielded the 8 T cell receptor beta chains listed below, sequenced in a study of patients and donors after allogeneic stem cell transplantation. TCRdb re-derived calls from the RT-PCR reads in MiXCR, one entry per CDR3 protein. Of approximately 170,000 distinct CDR3 sequences listed, 30% were seen once; the top ten hold around 3%. Sequences were obtained from blood, either unsorted or a sorted T cell fraction (not recorded which). The source is a human donor who was either an allogeneic HSCT recipient or a stem cell or donor lymphocyte infusion donor (not recorded which). It is not recorded whose cells these are; they may come from a transplant donor.

This clonotype occurred a few times. The rearrangement uses TRBV29-1 and TRBJ1-1; TRBD1 matches at 8 bases. This CDR3 region has 13 residues. Losses at the gene ends were 2 bases for V and 3 bases for J; bases not matched to a gene: 2. Germline V gives CDR1 SQVTM, CDR2 ANQGSEA. The CDR3 DNA follows: TGCAGCGTTGAAACAGGGGGTGACACTGAAGCTTTCTTT. Translated, it gives CSVETGGDTEAFF.

The CDR3 coding sequence is TGTGCCAGCAGTAATCTTTGGACAGGGTTCAACTACGAGCAGTACTTC. Encoded protein: CASSNLWTGFNYEQYF. The chain employs TRBV6-2 or TRBV6-3 and TRBJ2-7; 8 nucleotides agree with TRBD1. Germline assignment: CDR1 MNHEY and CDR2 SVGEGT. The CDR3 contains 16 residues. V shed 5 bases and J 3 bases; nucleotides not matched to a gene: 12.

The V and J genes are TRBV28 and TRBJ2-1; 8 nucleotides match TRBD2. V lost 2 bases, J lost 4 bases, and 16 bases stayed unmatched. This CDR3 region has 19 residues. Germline CDR1 MDHEN, CDR2 SYDVKM. CDR3 sequence (DNA): TGTGCCAGCAGTTTAAAATGGGGGGTCAGCGGGAGCTTTTACAATGAGCAGTTCTTC. This gives the protein CASSLKWGVSGSFYNEQFF.

This chain uses TRBV19 with TRBJ1-2; 11 nucleotides line up with TRBD1. The J segment lost 4 bases and the V segment lost 4 bases, leaving 5 bases of the junction unmatched. The CDR3 contains 15 residues. Per germline, CDR1 LNHDA and CDR2 SQIVND (reference sequence). As DNA, the CDR3 is TGTGCCAGTAGTACGCCGGGACAGGGGGTCTATGGCTACACCTTC. Its translation: CASSTPGQGVYGYTF. Full variable domain (remainder filled in from reference TRBV19 and TRBJ1-2): DGGITQSPKYLFRKEGQNVTLSCEQNLNHDAMYWYRQDPGQGLRLIYYSQIVNDFQKGDIAEGYSVSREKKESFPLTVTSAQKNPTAFYLCASSTPGQGVYGYTFGSGTRLTVV.

V and J are TRBV12-3 or TRBV12-4 and TRBJ2-1, with no clear D. This CDR3 comprises 13 residues. Trimming removed 5 bases from V and 6 bases from J, with 11 bases in between. CDR3 in DNA: TGTGCCAGCAGTACCAGACTGCCCAATGAGCAGTTCTTC. Protein sequence: CASSTRLPNEQFF.

This clonotype was picked up many times. The V gene is TRBV29-1, the J gene TRBJ1-4, with TRBD1 as a possible D gene (6 bases). Per the germline V gene, CDR1 is SQVTM and CDR2 is ANQGSEA. V lost 3 bases to trimming and J lost 1 base, with 6 bases between them. The CDR3 runs to 13 residues. CDR3: CSVDRGTNEKLFF. The CDR3 DNA reads TGCAGCGTTGACAGGGGAACTAATGAAAAACTGTTTTTT.

This clonotype has ten or more counts. The chain combines TRBV6-2 or TRBV6-3 with TRBJ1-1; 7 bases are a match to TRBD1. J was trimmed by 7 bases and V by 6 bases; bases with no gene match: 8. Per the germline V gene, CDR1 is MNHEY and CDR2 is SVGEGT. There are 13 residues in the CDR3. The CDR3 coding sequence is TGTGCCAGCAGCCGGGACAGCCCTGATGAAGCTTTCTTT. Its translation is CASSRDSPDEAFF.

The rearrangement joins TRBV6-5 to TRBJ1-3; D gene uncertain. The CDR3 contains 15 residues. Trimming removed 0 bases at V and 0 bases at J, with 6 bases between. Germline V gene sequence: CDR1 MNHEY, CDR2 SVGAGI. The DNA of the CDR3 is TGTGCCAGCAGTTACTCATGGGGCTCTGGAAACACCATATATTTT. It is translated as CASSYSWGSGNTIYF.